Below, one T cell receptor (beta chain) is given with its context. The sample comes from a study of control samples from healthy donors and cancer patients. V gave up 1 base and J gave up 6 bases; unmatched junction bases: 5. From germline, CDR1 is LGHDT and CDR2 YNNKEL (reference sequence). The CDR3 contains 15 residues. Using immunoSEQ multiplex PCR, the repertoire was profiled, and TCRdb retains in-frame clones only, with some absent. The sample gives fewer than 85,000 clones, over 75% of which show up once; more than 7% is in the top ten. Sequenced input: blood. The TCR comes from a man aged 50 or older in good health. This chain connects TRBV3-1 (or the pseudogene TRBV3-2) to TRBJ1-1; 10 bases fit TRBD1. Written as DNA, the CDR3 is TGTGCCAGCAGCCAAGCGTGGACAGGGGGTTCTGAAGCTTTCTTT. Its translation is CASSQAWTGGSEAFF.